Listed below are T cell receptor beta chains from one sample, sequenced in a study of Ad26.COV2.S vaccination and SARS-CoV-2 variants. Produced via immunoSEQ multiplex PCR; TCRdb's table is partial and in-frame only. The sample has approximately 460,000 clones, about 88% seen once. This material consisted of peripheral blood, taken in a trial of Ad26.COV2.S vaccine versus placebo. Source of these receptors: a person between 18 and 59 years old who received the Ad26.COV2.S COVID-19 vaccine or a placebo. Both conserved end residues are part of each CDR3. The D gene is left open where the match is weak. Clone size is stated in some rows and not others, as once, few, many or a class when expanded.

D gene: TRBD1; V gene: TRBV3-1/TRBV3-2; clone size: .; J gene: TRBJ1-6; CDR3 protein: CASSPQGWAGGDSPLHF; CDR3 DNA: TGTGCCAGCAGCCCACAGGGGTGGGCAGGGGGGGATTCACCCCTCCACTTT
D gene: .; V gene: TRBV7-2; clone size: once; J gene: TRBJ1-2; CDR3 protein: CASSLATPGPSVNYGYTF; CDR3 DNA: TGTGCCAGCAGCTTAGCCACCCCTGGTCCTTCCGTAAACTATGGCTACACCTTC
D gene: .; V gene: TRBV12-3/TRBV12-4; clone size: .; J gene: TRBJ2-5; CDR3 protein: CASSSYTQETQYF; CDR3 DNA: TGTGCCAGCAGTTCGTATACCCAAGAGACCCAGTACTTC
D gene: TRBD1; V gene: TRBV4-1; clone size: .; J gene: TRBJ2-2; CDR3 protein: CASTQGASTGELFF; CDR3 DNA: TGCGCCAGCACCCAGGGGGCGTCCACCGGGGAGCTGTTTTTT
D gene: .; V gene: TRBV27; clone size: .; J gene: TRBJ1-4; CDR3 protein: CASSQNPGLEKLFF; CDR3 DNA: TGTGCCAGCAGTCAGAACCCGGGACTAGAAAAACTGTTTTTT
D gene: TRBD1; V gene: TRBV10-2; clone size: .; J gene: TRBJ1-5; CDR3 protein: CASTQVGGQGPYSNQPQHF; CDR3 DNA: TGCGCCAGCACCCAGGTCGGGGGACAGGGGCCTTATAGCAATCAGCCCCAGCATTTT
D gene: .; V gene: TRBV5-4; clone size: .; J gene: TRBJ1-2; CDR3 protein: CASSLAPDGGGYTF; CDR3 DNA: TGTGCCAGCAGCTTGGCCCCGGACGGGGGTGGCTACACCTTC
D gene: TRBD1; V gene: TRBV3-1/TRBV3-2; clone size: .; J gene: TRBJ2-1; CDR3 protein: CASSPTRTGFDEQFF; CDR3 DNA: TGTGCCAGCAGCCCCACCCGGACAGGGTTCGATGAGCAGTTCTTC
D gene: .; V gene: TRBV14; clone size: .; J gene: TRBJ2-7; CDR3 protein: CASSHGGYEQYF; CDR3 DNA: TGTGCCAGCAGCCACGGGGGCTACGAGCAGTACTTC
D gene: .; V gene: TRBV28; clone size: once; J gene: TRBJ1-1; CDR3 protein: CASTLGGTEAFF; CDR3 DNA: TGTGCCAGCACCCTAGGGGGGACTGAAGCTTTCTTT
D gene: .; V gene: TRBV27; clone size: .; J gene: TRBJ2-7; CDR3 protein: CASSPITLIYEQYF; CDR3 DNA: TGTGCCAGCAGTCCTATTACGCTAATCTACGAGCAGTACTTC
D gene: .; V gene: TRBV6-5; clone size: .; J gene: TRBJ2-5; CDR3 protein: CASSYFGGETQYF; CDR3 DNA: TGTGCCAGCAGTTACTTTGGGGGAGAGACCCAGTACTTC
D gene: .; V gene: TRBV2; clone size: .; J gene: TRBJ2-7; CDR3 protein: CASSAGIYEQYF; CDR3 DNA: TGTGCCAGCAGTGCAGGGATCTACGAGCAGTACTTC
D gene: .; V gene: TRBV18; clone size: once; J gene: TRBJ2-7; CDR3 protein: CASSPGQSPSYEQYF; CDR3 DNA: TGTGCCAGCTCACCCGGGCAGTCACCTTCCTACGAGCAGTACTTC
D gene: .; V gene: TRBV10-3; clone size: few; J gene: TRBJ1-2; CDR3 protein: CAISPQGLGGYTF; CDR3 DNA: TGTGCCATCAGCCCTCAGGGGCTGGGAGGCTACACCTTC
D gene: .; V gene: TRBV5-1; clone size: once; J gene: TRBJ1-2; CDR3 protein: CASRMTGGQGYGYTF; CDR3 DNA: TGCGCCAGCAGGATGACTGGGGGGCAAGGCTATGGCTACACCTTC
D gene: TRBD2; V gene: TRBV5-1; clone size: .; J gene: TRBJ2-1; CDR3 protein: CASSLDPAGGYLDEQFF; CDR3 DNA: TGCGCCAGCAGCTTGGATCCAGCGGGAGGATATTTAGATGAGCAGTTCTTC
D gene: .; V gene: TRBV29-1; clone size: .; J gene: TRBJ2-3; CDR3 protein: CSVGIGSSTDTQYF; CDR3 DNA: TGCAGCGTTGGCATAGGATCTAGCACAGATACGCAGTATTTT
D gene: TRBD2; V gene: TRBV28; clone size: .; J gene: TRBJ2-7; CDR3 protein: CASSAGTSGSYEQYF; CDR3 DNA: TGTGCCAGCAGTGCCGGGACTAGCGGGAGCTACGAGCAGTACTTC
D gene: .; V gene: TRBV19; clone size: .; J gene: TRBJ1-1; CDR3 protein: CASTQGHGGADTEAFF; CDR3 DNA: TGTGCCAGTACCCAGGGACACGGGGGCGCCGACACTGAAGCTTTCTTT